The T cell receptor beta chain under discussion was sequenced for a study of cytomegalovirus exposure and HLA in healthy donors (dated by TCRdb to the late 2010s). For context, the study as a whole: According to an earlier analysis of 450 to 650 of the donors, about 179 million T cells yielded roughly 110 million unique TCR beta sequences and approximately 300 Gb of sequence data. About 320 gigabases of sequencing data and around 87 million unique TCR sequences were included in an early release covering over 600 HLA-typed donors. Of the roughly 400 genotyped donors, 75% to 85% were placed in the genetic ancestry cluster associated with self-reported Caucasian donors. An earlier analysis of some 500 of the donors applied high-throughput TCR beta sequencing to assess whether each TCR beta V gene segment acted as functional or pseudogenic. The T cell repertoires of 666 subjects were profiled by immunosequencing and related to cytomegalovirus serostatus. The number of typed donors differed by locus: about 620-640 for A, B, C, DRB1 and DQB1; 500 to 550 for DQA1; around 580 for DPA1; and around 470 for DPB1. Rather than drawing on any new phenotypic data, the later analysis identified candidate immune exposures from TCR beta sequences and the way those sequences occurred across donors. All discovery cohort repertoires had been generated using a single sequencing platform. Donor age, sex, ethnicity and CMV serostatus were compiled alongside the repertoire data. A few DR-DQ haplotypes were treated as single units for association and clustering because of strong linkage in the cohort. Class I and class II HLA loci were covered by the typing at four-digit resolution. The study aimed to test whether signatures of past pathogen exposure could be identified by cataloging public T cell receptors. To study patterns of TCR occurrence, a later analysis re-analyzed previously published TCR beta repertoires from 500 to 850 donors and added high-resolution HLA genotyping. On average, around 200,000 unique TCR beta nucleotide sequences were sequenced per donor among some 420 genotyped donors of the cohort, with about 19% of those sequences being non-productive. To predict cytomegalovirus infection status, the study combined high-throughput TCR immunosequencing, statistical association of individual TCRs with disease status, and machine learning. A separate validation cohort of over 95 different subjects was used in addition to the 666-subject first cohort. A later genetic analysis took genome-wide SNP genotypes for 398 of the 666 donors and used that subset as a discovery cohort. Study-wide findings and limitations: Only TCR beta chains were sequenced in this cohort, and the absence of alpha or paired-chain data limited detectable features. A few of the identified cytomegalovirus-associated TCR beta chains were confirmed in vitro to be specific for cytomegalovirus antigens. In an earlier analysis of fewer than 750 of the donors, most TCR beta V segments were observed in productive rearrangements about 90% or about 30% of the time, broadly matching IMGT annotations. Because counts were too low, about 18 rarely observed V segments, including chromosome 9 orphons, were excluded from the earlier analysis of fewer than 650 of the donors. According to a later analysis, most CMV-associated TCR beta chains appeared to be HLA-restricted, and the HLA associations seemed to be driven largely by CMV exposure. Because some donors lacked HLA typing at each locus, the association tests relied only on the typed subset. Presence/absence analyses assumed roughly uniform sequencing depth across donors, an assumption that may not hold. A later analysis found that TCR association rates varied across HLA loci, with DRB1 alleles showing the most associated TCRs and HLA-C alleles the fewest. It was suggested by the authors that the approach could potentially be generalized to other disease states and immunological phenotypes. Specific HLA alleles were associated with 18,000 or so TCR beta sequences at a false discovery rate of 0.05 in a later analysis. Linkage disequilibrium might explain the correlated functional status among segregating V segments, but an unknown experimental factor could not be ruled out. A further reported finding was that TCR beta sequences accurately predicted the HLA-A and HLA-B alleles for most subjects in the first cohort. In a later analysis, HLA-associated TCR beta chains showed more clonal expansion and lower generation probabilities than non-associated chains that were equally common. A cluster of highly shared sequence variants was judged likely to be a technical artifact of the sequencing pipeline. The study listed 150 to 200 TCR beta chains as associated with cytomegalovirus. The classifier was reported to diagnose cytomegalovirus status with high specificity and sensitivity in both the original cohort and the validation cohort. When HLA alleles, especially DR and DQ, strongly co-occurred, TCR associations were difficult to assign to individual alleles. A later analysis reported that several top co-occurrence clusters appeared linked to parvovirus B19, influenza, CMV and Epstein-Barr virus. The 87-base-pair reads could not distinguish some IMGT-functional V segments, including TRBV6-2 and TRBV6-3, so those segments were excluded. A later genetic analysis reported fewer N-insertions in productive TCRs among donors in an Asian-associated ancestry cluster than the approximately 670-donor mean. Immune exposure information for the cohort was limited to CMV serostatus. In a later genetic analysis, a missense DCLRE1C variant was associated with V-gene and J-gene trimming of TCR beta chains, and the association was replicated in an independent cohort. Most TCR sequences were observed very rarely across donors, whereas some public TCRs were present in many individuals.

The cohort comprised under 700 healthy bone marrow donors. All cohort members were sampled while nominally healthy, although unrecorded immune exposures were likely present. The donor was CMV seronegative and belonged to the group of several hundred seronegative cohort members. Every donor gave a peripheral blood sample, and the peripheral blood mononuclear cells from that sample were used for TCR beta sequencing. The Qiagen DNeasy Blood Extraction Kit was used to extract genomic DNA from the blood cell samples. Regarding this clone: Its target antigen remains unknown. The input lacks base qualities; no much larger clone sits a single base away.

CDR1 is given as MNHEY and CDR2 as SMNVEV, both from the germline V gene (reference sequence). Cut back by 2 bases and 8 bases, the V and J ends lie 12 bases apart. The CDR3 contains 13 residues, cysteine and phenylalanine counted. Only CDR3 DNA remains: 39 bases, in frame from the first base. The library relied on the immunoSEQ multiplex PCR assay. A mixture of 60 forward primers for TCR Vbeta segments and 13 reverse primers for TCR Jbeta segments was used in the multiplex PCR. The CDR3 region of rearranged TCR beta genes was amplified from genomic DNA with a multiplex PCR assay. The Illumina HiSeq System was used to sequence the amplified TCR beta libraries as 87-base-pair reads. Per the source publication's procedure: In a later analysis, 80 million or so unique TCR beta chains were counted across the 500 to 850 repertoires, and about 9.9 million of these chains were shared by at least two donors. Raw reads were error-corrected and collapsed into unique sequences with a nearest-neighbor algorithm that merged closely related sequences to remove PCR and sequencing errors. V, D and J gene segments were assigned by aligning CDR3 sequences to IMGT reference sequences. For a sequence to be retained, a match of at least six nucleotides was required to both a V gene segment and a J gene segment. A rearrangement counted as productive if the CDR3 had no stop codons and remained in frame with V and J, and every other rearrangement counted as non-productive. CDR3 was defined according to IMGT convention as the region running from the second conserved V-encoded cysteine to the conserved J-encoded phenylalanine. The earlier analysis of 587 of the donors excluded sequences that lacked an unambiguous match to a single V gene segment. An earlier analysis of several hundred of the donors called V segments functional above 56.7% productive rearrangements and segregating when the between-donor standard deviation exceeded 5%. To diagnose cytomegalovirus status from the catalog of TCR beta chain sequences, a statistical classification framework was built. In a later analysis, V and J genes were assigned by comparing TCR nucleotide sequences against IMGT/GENE-DB human TR gene sequences. Using the TCRdist pipeline, a later analysis assigned CDR3 sequences along with most-parsimonious VDJ recombination scenarios. In a later analysis, every TCR beta chain was defined by the combination of its CDR3 amino acid sequence and its V-gene family, and reads without a unique V-gene family were dropped. In a later analysis, 500 to 700 highly shared, low-generation-probability nucleotide sequences were removed to address suspected cross-contamination and a sequencing artifact. In a later analysis, a clonal expansion index was calculated for each public chain from normalized within-repertoire ranks of inferred template counts. In a later analysis, generation probabilities were computed using a VDJ recombination model fitted to out-of-frame rearrangements, and the results were checked against IGoR. In a later analysis, hypergeometric tests were used to score TCR-TCR, TCR-HLA and TCR-CMV co-occurrence, with a repertoire-size bias correction applied to TCR pairs. To estimate false discovery rates, a later analysis permuted the HLA or CMV assignments 20 times. In a later analysis, co-occurring TCRs were grouped with DBSCAN, and TCRdist sequence similarity was added when clustering was performed within HLA-allele-positive subsets. For co-occurrence clustering, repertoires with fewer than 30,000 or more than 120,000 public chains were excluded, along with four or five repertoires with anomalous nucleotide sharing. TCRdb's version of the immuneACCESS table is confined to in-frame rearrangements and falls short of the full clone set. An unresolved V gene accounts for under half of the shortfall where checked; the remainder is of unknown origin. The V and J calls and clone size were taken over from that table, and D and trimming were inferred from the DNA. The sample yields about 150,000 clones; 70% to 90% were counted once. 0.5% to 0.65% of the sample lies in the top ten.

The V and J genes are TRBV27 and TRBJ1-1; TRBD1 is possibly the D segment (6 matching bases). The TCR sequence derives from a woman aged 40 to 55 in good health and CMV-seronegative. The specimen was PBMCs. The DNA reads TGTGCCAGCAGTTTAAGGCGGACAGAAGAAGCTTTCTTT. Translation gives CASSLRRTEEAFF.